This T cell receptor (beta chain) was captured in a study of cytomegalovirus exposure and HLA in healthy donors. Study outcomes and limitations: Per a later analysis, about 18,000 TCR beta sequences showed association with HLA alleles at 0.05 false discovery rate. A list of approximately 160 TCR beta chains associated with cytomegalovirus was given. In vitro testing confirmed a few CMV-associated chains as specific for CMV antigens.

The trim removed 5 bases at V and 6 bases at J, leaving 5 bases unmatched. This CDR3 has 14 residues. The germline CDR1 and CDR2 sequences are MNHEY and SVGAGI. Concerning this clone: Its cognate antigen is unknown.

It was with 60 Vbeta and 13 Jbeta primers that the PCR ran. Method: immunoSEQ multiplex PCR; TCRdb's copy keeps in-frame clones and lacks some. In the table there are roughly 120,000 clones, approximately 80% of which are singletons. The rearrangement joins TRBV6-5 to TRBJ1-4, with TRBD1 matching 8 bases. This TCR came from a middle-aged woman in good health and CMV-seropositive. Sequencing was done on a sample of PBMCs. The CDR3 region is CASSRQGSHEKLFF. For the CDR3, the DNA is TGTGCCAGCAGTAGACAGGGGTCCCATGAAAAACTGTTTTTT.